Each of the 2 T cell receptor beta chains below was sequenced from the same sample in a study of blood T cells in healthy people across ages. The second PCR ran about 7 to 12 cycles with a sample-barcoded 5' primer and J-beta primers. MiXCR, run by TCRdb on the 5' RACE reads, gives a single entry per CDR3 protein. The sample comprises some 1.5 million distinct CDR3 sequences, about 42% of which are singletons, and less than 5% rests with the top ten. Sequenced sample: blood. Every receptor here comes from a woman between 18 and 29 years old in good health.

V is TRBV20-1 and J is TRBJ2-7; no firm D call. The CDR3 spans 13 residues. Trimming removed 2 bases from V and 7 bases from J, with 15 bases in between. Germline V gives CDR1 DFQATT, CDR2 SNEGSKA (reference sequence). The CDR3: CSARKGIRVEQYF. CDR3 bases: TGCAGTGCTAGAAAAGGGATTAGAGTTGAGCAGTACTTC.

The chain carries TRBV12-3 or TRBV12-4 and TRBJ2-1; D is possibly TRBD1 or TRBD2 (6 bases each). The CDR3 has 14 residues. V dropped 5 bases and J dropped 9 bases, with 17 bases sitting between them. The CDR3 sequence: CASSQIAAGVEQFF. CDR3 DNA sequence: TGTGCCAGCAGTCAGATAGCGGCAGGGGTTGAGCAGTTCTTC.